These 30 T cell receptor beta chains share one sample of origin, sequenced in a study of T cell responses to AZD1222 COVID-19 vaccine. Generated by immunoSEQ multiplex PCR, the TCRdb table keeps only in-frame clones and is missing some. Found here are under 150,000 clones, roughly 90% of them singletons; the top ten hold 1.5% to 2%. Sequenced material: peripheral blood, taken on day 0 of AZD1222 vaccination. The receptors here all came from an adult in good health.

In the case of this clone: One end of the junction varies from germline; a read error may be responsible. The CDR3 loop reads CASSPTVGENRVF. The CDR3 bases are TGTGCCAGCAGTCCCACGGTGGGGGAAAACCGAGTCTTC. The chain has TRBV6-2 or TRBV6-3 and TRBJ2-7; tentatively, D is TRBD1 or TRBD2 (5 bases each). The CDR3 covers 13 residues. Germline V CDR1 and CDR2: MNHEY, SVGEGT.

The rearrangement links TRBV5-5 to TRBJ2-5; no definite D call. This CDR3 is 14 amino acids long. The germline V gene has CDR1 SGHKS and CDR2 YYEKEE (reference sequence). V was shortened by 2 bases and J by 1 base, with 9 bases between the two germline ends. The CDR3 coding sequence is TGTGCCAGCAGCTTTGAACAGCGCCAAGAGACCCAGTACTTC. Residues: CASSFEQRQETQYF.

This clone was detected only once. CDR3 sequence (DNA): TGTGCCAGCAGCACGGACAGGAGGAACGAGCAGTACTTC. It codes for CASSTDRRNEQYF. The rearrangement joins TRBV5-5 to TRBJ2-7, with 7 positions matching TRBD1. CDR1 is SGHKS and CDR2 is YYEKEE in the germline V gene (reference sequence). The CDR3 totals 13 residues. V shed 4 bases, J shed 5 bases, and the junction held 6 bases outside the gene matches.

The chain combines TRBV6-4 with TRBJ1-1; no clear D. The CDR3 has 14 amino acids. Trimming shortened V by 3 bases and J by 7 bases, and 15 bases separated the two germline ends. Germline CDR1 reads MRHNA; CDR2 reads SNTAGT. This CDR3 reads CASSDRATELEAFF. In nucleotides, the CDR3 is TGTGCCAGCAGTGATCGGGCGACTGAACTTGAAGCTTTCTTT.

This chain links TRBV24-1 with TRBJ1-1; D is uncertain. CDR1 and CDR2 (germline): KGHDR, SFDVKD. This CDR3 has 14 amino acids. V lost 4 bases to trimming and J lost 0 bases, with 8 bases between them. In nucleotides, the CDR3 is TGTGCCACCAGTGACCCTGCCATGAACACTGAAGCTTTCTTT. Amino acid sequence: CATSDPAMNTEAFF.

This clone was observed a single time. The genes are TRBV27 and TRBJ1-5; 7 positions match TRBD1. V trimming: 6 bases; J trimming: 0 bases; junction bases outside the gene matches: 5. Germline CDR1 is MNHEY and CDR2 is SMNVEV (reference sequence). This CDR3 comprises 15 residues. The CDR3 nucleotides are TGTGCCAGCAGCCTCGACAGGGTTAGCAATCAGCCCCAGCATTTT. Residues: CASSLDRVSNQPQHF.

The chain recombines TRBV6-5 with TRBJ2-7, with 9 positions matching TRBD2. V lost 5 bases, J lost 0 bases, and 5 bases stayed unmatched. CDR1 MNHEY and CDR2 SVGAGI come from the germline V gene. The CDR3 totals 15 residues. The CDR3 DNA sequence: TGTGCCAGCAGTCCAGCGGGGGGCACCTCCTACGAGCAGTACTTC. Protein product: CASSPAGGTSYEQYF.

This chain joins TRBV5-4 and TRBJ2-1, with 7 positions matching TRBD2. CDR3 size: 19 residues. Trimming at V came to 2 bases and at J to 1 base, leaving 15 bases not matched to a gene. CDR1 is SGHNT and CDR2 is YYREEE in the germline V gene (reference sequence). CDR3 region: CASSLAELRTSVSYNEQFF. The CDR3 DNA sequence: TGTGCCAGCAGCTTAGCCGAGCTAAGGACTAGTGTATCCTACAATGAGCAGTTCTTC.

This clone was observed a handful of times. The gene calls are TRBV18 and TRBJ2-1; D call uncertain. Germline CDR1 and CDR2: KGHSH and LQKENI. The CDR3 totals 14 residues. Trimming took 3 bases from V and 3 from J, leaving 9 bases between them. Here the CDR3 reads CASSPSLDYNEQFF. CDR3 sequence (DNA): TGTGCCAGCTCACCGTCCCTAGACTACAATGAGCAGTTCTTC.

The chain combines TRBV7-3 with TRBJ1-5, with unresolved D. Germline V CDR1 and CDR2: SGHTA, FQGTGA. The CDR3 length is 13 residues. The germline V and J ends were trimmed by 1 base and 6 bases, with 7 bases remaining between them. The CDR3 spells CASSLSPSQPQHF. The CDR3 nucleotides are TGTGCCAGCAGCTTAAGTCCCTCTCAGCCCCAGCATTTT.

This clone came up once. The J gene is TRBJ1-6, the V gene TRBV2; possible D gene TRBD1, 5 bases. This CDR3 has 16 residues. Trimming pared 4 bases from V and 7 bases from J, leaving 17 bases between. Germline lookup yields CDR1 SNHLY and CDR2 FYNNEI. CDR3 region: CASSVDAGGRNSPLHF. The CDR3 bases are TGTGCCAGCAGTGTTGACGCGGGGGGACGGAATTCACCCCTCCACTTT.

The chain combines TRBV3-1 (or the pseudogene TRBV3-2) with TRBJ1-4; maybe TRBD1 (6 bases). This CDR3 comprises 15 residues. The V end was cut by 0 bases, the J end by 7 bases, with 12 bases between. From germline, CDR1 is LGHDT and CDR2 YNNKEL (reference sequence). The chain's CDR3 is CASSQERRGGEKLFF. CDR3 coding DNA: TGTGCCAGCAGCCAAGAACGCAGGGGCGGTGAAAAACTGTTTTTT.

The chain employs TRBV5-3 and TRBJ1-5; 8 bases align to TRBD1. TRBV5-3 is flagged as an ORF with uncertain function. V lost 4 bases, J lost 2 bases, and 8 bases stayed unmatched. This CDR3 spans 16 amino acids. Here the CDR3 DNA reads TGTGCCAGAAGCCCCGACAGGGGTCGGTGCAATCAGCCCCAGCATTTT. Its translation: CARSPDRGRCNQPQHF.

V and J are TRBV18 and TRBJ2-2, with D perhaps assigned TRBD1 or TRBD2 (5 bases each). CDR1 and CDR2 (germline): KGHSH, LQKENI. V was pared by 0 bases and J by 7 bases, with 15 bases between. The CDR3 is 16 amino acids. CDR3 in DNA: TGTGCCAGCTCACCACCGGGACGTACCATGGGCGGGGAGCTGTTTTTT. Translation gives CASSPPGRTMGGELFF. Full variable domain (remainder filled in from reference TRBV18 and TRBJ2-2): NAGVMQNPRHLVRRRGQEARLRCSPMKGHSHVYWYRQLPEEGLKFMVYLQKENIIDESGMPKERFSAEFPKEGPSILRIQQVVRGDSAAYFCASSPPGRTMGGELFFGEGSRLTVL.

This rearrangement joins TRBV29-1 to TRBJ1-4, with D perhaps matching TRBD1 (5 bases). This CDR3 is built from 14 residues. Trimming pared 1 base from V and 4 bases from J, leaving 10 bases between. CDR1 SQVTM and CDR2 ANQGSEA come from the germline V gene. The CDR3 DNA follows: TGCAGCGTTGAAGCGGGACGGAATAATGAAAAACTGTTTTTT. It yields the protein CSVEAGRNNEKLFF.

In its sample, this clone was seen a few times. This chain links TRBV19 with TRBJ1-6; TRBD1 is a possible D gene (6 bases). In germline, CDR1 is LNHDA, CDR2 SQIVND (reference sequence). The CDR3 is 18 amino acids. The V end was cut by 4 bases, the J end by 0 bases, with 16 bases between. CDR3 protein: CASSKMTGRYSYNSPLHF. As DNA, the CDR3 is TGTGCCAGTAGTAAAATGACAGGACGGTACTCCTATAATTCACCCCTCCACTTT.

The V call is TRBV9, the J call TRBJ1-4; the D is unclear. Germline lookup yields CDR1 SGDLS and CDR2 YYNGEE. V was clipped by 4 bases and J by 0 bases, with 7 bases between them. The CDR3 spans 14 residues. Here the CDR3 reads CASSWSATNEKLFF. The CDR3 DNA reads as TGTGCCAGCAGCTGGTCTGCAACTAATGAAAAACTGTTTTTT.

CDR3 nucleotide sequence: TGTGCCAGCAGAGGACACGGGACCGTTTCCTACGAGCAGTACTTC. Translated, it gives CASRGHGTVSYEQYF. This chain uses TRBV27 with TRBJ2-7; the D call may be TRBD1 or TRBD2 (5 bases each). Germline assignment: CDR1 MNHEY and CDR2 SMNVEV (reference sequence). V dropped 6 bases and J dropped 1 base, with 16 bases sitting between them. The CDR3 runs to 15 residues.

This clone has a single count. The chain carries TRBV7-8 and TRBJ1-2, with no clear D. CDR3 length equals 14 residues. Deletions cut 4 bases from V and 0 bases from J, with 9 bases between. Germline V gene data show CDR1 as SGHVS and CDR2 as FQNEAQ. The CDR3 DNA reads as TGTGCCAGCAGCTCGGGCGGGACTAACTATGGCTACACCTTC. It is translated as CASSSGGTNYGYTF.

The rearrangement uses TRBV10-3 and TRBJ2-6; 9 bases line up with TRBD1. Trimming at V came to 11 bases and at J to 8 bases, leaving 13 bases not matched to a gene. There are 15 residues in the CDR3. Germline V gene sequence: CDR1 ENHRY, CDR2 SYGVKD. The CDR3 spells CAVQGARSETNVLTF. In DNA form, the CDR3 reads TGTGCCGTACAGGGGGCCCGCTCTGAGACCAACGTCCTGACTTTC.

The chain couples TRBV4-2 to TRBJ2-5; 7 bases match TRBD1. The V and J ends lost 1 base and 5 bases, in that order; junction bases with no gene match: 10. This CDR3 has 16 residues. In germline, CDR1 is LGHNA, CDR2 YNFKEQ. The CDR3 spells CASSQGVRGLEETQYF. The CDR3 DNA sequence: TGTGCCAGCAGCCAAGGAGTCAGGGGGTTAGAGGAGACCCAGTACTTC.

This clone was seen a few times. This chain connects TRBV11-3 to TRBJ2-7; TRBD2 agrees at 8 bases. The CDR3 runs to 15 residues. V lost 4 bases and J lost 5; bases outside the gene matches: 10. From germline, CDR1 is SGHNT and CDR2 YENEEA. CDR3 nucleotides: TGTGCCAGCAGCTCACAAGCGGGAGATCTCAACGAGCAGTACTTC. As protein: CASSSQAGDLNEQYF.

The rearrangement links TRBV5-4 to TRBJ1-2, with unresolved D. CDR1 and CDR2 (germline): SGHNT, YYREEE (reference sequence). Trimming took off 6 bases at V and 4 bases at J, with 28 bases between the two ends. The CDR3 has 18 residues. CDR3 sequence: CASTPSGKGFSSLYGYTF. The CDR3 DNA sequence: TGTGCCAGCACCCCGTCCGGGAAAGGGTTCTCTTCTCTCTATGGCTACACCTTC.

The CDR3 sequence is CASSAAASYNSPLHF. The CDR3 region has the DNA TGTGCCAGCAGCGCGGCGGCTTCCTATAATTCACCCCTCCACTTT. J is TRBJ1-6 and V is TRBV9; D unclear. Germline values: CDR1 SGDLS, CDR2 YYNGEE. V was clipped by 3 bases and J by 1 base, with 8 bases between them. The CDR3 loop spans 15 amino acids.

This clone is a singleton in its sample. The CDR3 DNA reads as TGTGCCAGCAGTTCCGACTTGACAAACTCCTACGAGCAGTACTTC. Translating it yields CASSSDLTNSYEQYF. The V gene is TRBV5-4, the J gene TRBJ2-7; D is unresolved. Germline V lookup: CDR1 SGHNT, CDR2 YYREEE (reference sequence). Trimming stripped 5 bases from V and 0 bases from J, with 15 bases between. The CDR3 runs 15 residues.

This CDR3 reads CASTSGGTYEQYF. CDR3 DNA sequence: TGTGCCAGCACAAGTGGGGGAACCTACGAGCAGTACTTC. The chain combines TRBV7-9 with TRBJ2-7; D could derive from TRBD1 or TRBD2 (5 bases each). Per the germline V gene, CDR1 is SEHNR and CDR2 is FQNEAQ (reference sequence). The CDR3 loop spans 13 amino acids. The ends were cut back, 7 bases at V and 2 bases at J, with 12 bases in the middle.

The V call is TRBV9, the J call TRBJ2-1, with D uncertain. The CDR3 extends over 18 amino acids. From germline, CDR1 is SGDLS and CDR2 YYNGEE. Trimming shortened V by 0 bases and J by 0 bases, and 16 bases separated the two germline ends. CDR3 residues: CASSVDVVRASSYNEQFF. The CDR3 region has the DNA TGTGCCAGCAGCGTAGATGTCGTAAGGGCCAGCTCCTACAATGAGCAGTTCTTC.

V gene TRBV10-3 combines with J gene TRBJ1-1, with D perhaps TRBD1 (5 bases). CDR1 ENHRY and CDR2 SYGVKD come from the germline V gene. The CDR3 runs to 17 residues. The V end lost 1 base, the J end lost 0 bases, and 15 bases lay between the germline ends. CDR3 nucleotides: TGTGCCATCAGTGAGTTATCCCCGGGACGCCTGAACACTGAAGCTTTCTTT. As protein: CAISELSPGRLNTEAFF.

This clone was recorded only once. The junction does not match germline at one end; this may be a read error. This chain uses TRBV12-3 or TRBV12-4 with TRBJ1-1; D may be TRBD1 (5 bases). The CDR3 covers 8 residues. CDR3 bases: TGTGCCAGCAGACAGGACCGCTTT. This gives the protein CASRQDRF.

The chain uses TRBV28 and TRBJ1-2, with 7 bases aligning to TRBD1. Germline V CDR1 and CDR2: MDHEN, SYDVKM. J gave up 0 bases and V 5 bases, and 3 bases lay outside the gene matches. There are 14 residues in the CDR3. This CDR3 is CASSRGQSNYGYTF. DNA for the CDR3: TGTGCCAGCAGTAGGGGACAGTCTAACTATGGCTACACCTTC.